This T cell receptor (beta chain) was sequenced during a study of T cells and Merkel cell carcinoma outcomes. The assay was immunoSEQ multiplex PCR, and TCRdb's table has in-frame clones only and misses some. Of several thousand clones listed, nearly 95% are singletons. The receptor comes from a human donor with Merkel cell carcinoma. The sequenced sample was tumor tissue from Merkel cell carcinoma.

CDR3 bases: TGTGCCAGCAGTTTATCCGGACAGGACTATGGCTACACCTTC. It translates to CASSLSGQDYGYTF. The J gene is TRBJ1-2, the V gene TRBV27; 7 nucleotides agree with TRBD1. The V gene end was trimmed by 0 bases and the J gene end by 3 bases; junction bases not matched to a gene: 1. Germline-derived CDR1 and CDR2 are MNHEY and SMNVEV (reference sequence). The CDR3 spans 14 residues.